Presented here are 11 T cell receptor beta chains from one specimen sequenced in a study of radiotherapy plus CTLA-4 blockade in lung cancer. Measured with immunoSEQ multiplex PCR; TCRdb has only the in-frame clones, and not every one. This sample carries about 85,000 clones, around 88% of them seen once, and the ten largest clones take more than 2%. This specimen was peripheral blood, taken from a patient treated with radiotherapy plus ipilimumab. Receptors were obtained from a human donor with non-small cell lung cancer who had a partial response to radiotherapy plus ipilimumab.

The chain recombines TRBV5-1 with TRBJ2-3; 10 nucleotides agree with TRBD2. V dropped 2 bases and J dropped 2; count of bases not matched to a gene: 5. The CDR3 contains 16 residues. Germline V CDR1 and CDR2: SGHRS, YFSETQ. The CDR3 nucleotides read TGCGCCAGCAGCTTCTTAGCGGGAGGCCCCACAGATACGCAGTATTTT. As protein: CASSFLAGGPTDTQYF.

This sequence joins TRBV10-3 and TRBJ2-1, with TRBD2 matching 13 bases. CDR3 length: 17 amino acids. The germline gives CDR1 ENHRY, CDR2 SYGVKD. Trimming at V came to 4 bases and at J to 5 bases, leaving 8 bases not matched to a gene. The DNA of the CDR3 is TGTGCCATCAGTGTGGGACTAGCGGGGTCAGGGGACAATGAGCAGTTCTTC. It is translated as CAISVGLAGSGDNEQFF.

CDR3 residues: CASSQDRGSNQPQHF. The CDR3 DNA reads as TGTGCCAGTAGTCAGGACAGGGGTAGCAATCAGCCCCAGCATTTT. The gene calls are TRBV19 and TRBJ1-5; 9 bases map to TRBD1. Germline-derived CDR1 and CDR2 are LNHDA and SQIVND (reference sequence). J gave up 0 bases and V 5 bases, and 2 bases lay outside the gene matches. This CDR3 contains 15 residues.

The chain recombines TRBV25-1 with TRBJ2-7; perhaps TRBD2 as D (6 bases). Germline values: CDR1 MGHDK, CDR2 SYGVNS. The V gene lost 3 bases and the J gene lost 3 bases, with 9 bases spanning the gap. This CDR3 contains 13 residues. Written as DNA, the CDR3 is TGTGCCAGCAGTGAGCTAGCGTACTACGAGCAGTACTTC. Translation gives CASSELAYYEQYF.

The genes are TRBV7-2 and TRBJ2-2; perhaps TRBD2 as D (5 bases). The CDR3 has 17 amino acids. Trimming took off 5 bases at V and 7 bases at J, with 23 bases between the two ends. CDR1 SGHTA and CDR2 FQGNSA come from the germline V gene. This CDR3 reads CASSIRATRTGVGELFF. CDR3 DNA: TGTGCCAGCAGCATTCGAGCTACTAGGACCGGAGTCGGGGAGCTGTTTTTT.

This chain uses TRBV18 with TRBJ2-1; D ambiguous. This CDR3 comprises 15 residues. Germline V gives CDR1 KGHSH, CDR2 LQKENI. Trimming left V 3 bases short and J 2 bases short, with 11 bases between. The CDR3 sequence: CASSPPPPAYNEQFF. The CDR3, as DNA: TGTGCCAGCTCACCTCCCCCGCCAGCCTACAATGAGCAGTTCTTC.

The rearrangement links TRBV18 to TRBJ2-7; 9 bases agree with TRBD1. The CDR3 is made up of 14 amino acids. With V trimmed by 3 bases and J by 5 bases, 5 bases remained unmatched. The germline V gene encodes CDR1 KGHSH and CDR2 LQKENI. The CDR3 coding sequence is TGTGCCAGCTCACCCGGGACAGGGAGGAACGAGCAGTACTTC. Protein sequence: CASSPGTGRNEQYF.

The CDR3 loop reads CASSQDKGGSLYEQYF. CDR3 DNA sequence: TGCGCCAGCAGCCAAGATAAAGGGGGCTCCCTCTACGAGCAGTACTTC. V gene TRBV4-1 combines with J gene TRBJ2-7; 7 nucleotides agree with TRBD1. This CDR3 has 16 residues. CDR1 is MGHRA, CDR2 YSYEKL, per germline. V shed 0 bases and J 3 bases; nucleotides not matched to a gene: 8.

CDR3 coding DNA: TGTGCCTGGAGTTTAGGGCGGTTGGGGGCTGCTAGCACAGATACGCAGTATTTT. Amino acid sequence: CAWSLGRLGAASTDTQYF. J is TRBJ2-3 and V is TRBV30; possible D gene TRBD1, 6 bases. The V end was cut by 2 bases, the J end by 0 bases, with 21 bases between. The CDR3 totals 18 residues. The germline gives CDR1 GTSNPN, CDR2 SVGIG (reference sequence).

The rearrangement joins TRBV27 to TRBJ1-5; the D gene is possibly TRBD1 (5 bases). This CDR3 region has 13 residues. V was clipped by 5 bases and J by 5 bases, with 10 bases between them. Per the germline V gene, CDR1 is MNHEY and CDR2 is SMNVEV (reference sequence). The CDR3 region is CASSLREDQPQHF. The CDR3 DNA is TGTGCCAGCAGTCTCAGGGAGGATCAGCCCCAGCATTTT.

This clone appeared a single time. One junction end disagrees with the germline gene, perhaps due to a read error. The V call is TRBV27, the J call TRBJ1-5, with 10 bases that match TRBD1. Germline V gives CDR1 MNHEY, CDR2 SMNVEV (reference sequence). The CDR3 is 16 amino acids. CDR3 sequence (DNA): TGTGCCAGCAGTTTAAATCCGACAGGGGGCAACCAGCCCCAGCATTTT. Translation gives CASSLNPTGGNQPQHF.